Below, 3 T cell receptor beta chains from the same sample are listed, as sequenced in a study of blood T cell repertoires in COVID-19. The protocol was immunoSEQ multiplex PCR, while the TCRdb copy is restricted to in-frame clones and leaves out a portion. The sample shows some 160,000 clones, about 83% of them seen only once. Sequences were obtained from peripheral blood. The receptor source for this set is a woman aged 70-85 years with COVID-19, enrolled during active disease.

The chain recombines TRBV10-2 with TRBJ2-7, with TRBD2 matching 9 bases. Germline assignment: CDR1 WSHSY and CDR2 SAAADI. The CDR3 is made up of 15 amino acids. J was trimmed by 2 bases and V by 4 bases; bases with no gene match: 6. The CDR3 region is CASSASGGSAYEQYF. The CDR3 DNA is TGCGCCAGCAGTGCCAGCGGGGGGTCTGCCTACGAGCAGTACTTC.

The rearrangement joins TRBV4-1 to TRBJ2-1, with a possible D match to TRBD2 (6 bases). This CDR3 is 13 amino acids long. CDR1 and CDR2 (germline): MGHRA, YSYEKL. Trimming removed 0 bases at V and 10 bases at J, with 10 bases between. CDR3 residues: CASSQDRLAEQFF. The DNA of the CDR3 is TGCGCCAGCAGCCAAGATCGGCTAGCGGAGCAGTTCTTC.

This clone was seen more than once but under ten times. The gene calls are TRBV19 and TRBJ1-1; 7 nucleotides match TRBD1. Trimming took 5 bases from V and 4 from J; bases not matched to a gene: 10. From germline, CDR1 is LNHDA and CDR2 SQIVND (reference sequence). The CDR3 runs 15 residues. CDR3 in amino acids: CASSLPGGDSTEAFF. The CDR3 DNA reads TGTGCCAGTAGTCTCCCCGGCGGGGACAGCACTGAAGCTTTCTTT. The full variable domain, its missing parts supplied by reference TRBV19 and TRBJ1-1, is DGGITQSPKYLFRKEGQNVTLSCEQNLNHDAMYWYRQDPGQGLRLIYYSQIVNDFQKGDIAEGYSVSREKKESFPLTVTSAQKNPTAFYLCASSLPGGDSTEAFFGQGTRLTVV.